This T cell receptor beta chain was sequenced for a study of OX40 agonist ivuxolimab in advanced cancers. Study-level background: Dose-escalation cases comprised hepatocellular carcinoma, melanoma, renal cell or head and neck cancer. Partial response was recorded in three patients: one hepatocellular carcinoma and two cutaneous melanoma cases.

With autoimmune disease history or systemic immunosuppression, patients were excluded. Only in-frame clones appear in the TCRdb table, and some are missing; sequencing was by immunoSEQ multiplex PCR. The repertoire holds 50,000 to 85,000 clones, with around 85% as singletons. CDR1 is SEHNR and CDR2 is FQNEAQ in the germline V gene (reference sequence). The V end lost 1 base, the J end lost 9 bases, and 7 bases lay between the germline ends. The CDR3 covers 12 residues. The clonotype was recovered from an adult with an advanced solid tumor such as melanoma, head and neck, liver or kidney cancer. This sample comprised CD4+ or CD8+ T cells sorted from blood, obtained in a trial of the OX40 agonist ivuxolimab. The V gene is TRBV7-9, the J gene TRBJ2-1; D unclear. The CDR3 protein is CASSLDVGEQFF. CDR3 in DNA: TGTGCCAGCAGCTTAGATGTGGGTGAGCAGTTCTTC.